This T cell receptor beta chain was captured by sequencing in a study of T cells in Graves' hyperthyroidism and ophthalmopathy. Only a few counts were recorded for this clonotype. Its specificity is unknown. Study outcomes and limitations: Blood also held most thyroid clonotypes expanded beyond 0.001.

Patients with uncontrolled infections, other autoimmune diseases, pregnancy or lactation were excluded. Germline trimming cut 4 bases from V and 9 bases from J; bases unmatched to any gene: 6. This CDR3 is 14 amino acids long. The germline CDR1 and CDR2 sequences are LNHDA and SQIVND (reference sequence). RNA transcripts yielded amplified TCR beta CDR3 regions. HTBI primers drove first-round RT-PCR of the TCR CDR3. TCRdb re-called the multiplex PCR reads through MiXCR, storing one row per CDR3 protein. The table lists about 690,000 distinct CDR3 sequences, 17% of them singletons. The gene calls are TRBV19 and TRBJ2-1; 10 bases are a match to TRBD2. Sequenced: blood. This receptor was taken from a man aged 50-59 years with Graves' hyperthyroidism. CDR3 in amino acids: CASSRASGSIEQFF. CDR3 coding DNA: TGTGCCAGTAGTAGGGCTAGCGGGAGTATTGAGCAGTTCTTC. Using reference TRBV19 and TRBJ2-1 for the parts outside the CDR3, the full variable domain is DGGITQSPKYLFRKEGQNVTLSCEQNLNHDAMYWYRQDPGQGLRLIYYSQIVNDFQKGDIAEGYSVSREKKESFPLTVTSAQKNPTAFYLCASSRASGSIEQFFGPGTRLTVL.